This TCR beta chain is drawn from a study of T cell repertoires in cytomegalovirus infection. Study details: CMV infection together with matching HLA type was indicated by public TCR beta signatures.

This clonotype was recorded many times. The target antigen is unknown. TCRdb itself ran the reads through MiXCR, one entry per CDR3 protein. The data contain under 100,000 distinct CDR3 sequences, 3% to 4.5% of them singletons. CDR1 is MDHEN, CDR2 SYDVKM, per germline. Trimming removed 2 bases from V and 3 bases from J; junction bases left unmatched: 8. The CDR3 consists of 18 residues. Study results and limitations: The study found HLA-C-restricted CMV-specific TCR beta clonotypes dominating the ex vivo response.

V usage is TRBV28 and J usage is TRBJ2-2; 11 nucleotides agree with TRBD2. The source of this sequence is a human donor in good health (CMV status not recorded). Some clones in this sample may be carry-over from other donors' samples. The sequencing sample was made of PBMCs. The CDR3 spells CASSLRRTSGGDTGELFF. The CDR3 DNA is TGTGCCAGCAGTTTACGCCGAACTAGCGGGGGTGACACCGGGGAGCTGTTTTTT.